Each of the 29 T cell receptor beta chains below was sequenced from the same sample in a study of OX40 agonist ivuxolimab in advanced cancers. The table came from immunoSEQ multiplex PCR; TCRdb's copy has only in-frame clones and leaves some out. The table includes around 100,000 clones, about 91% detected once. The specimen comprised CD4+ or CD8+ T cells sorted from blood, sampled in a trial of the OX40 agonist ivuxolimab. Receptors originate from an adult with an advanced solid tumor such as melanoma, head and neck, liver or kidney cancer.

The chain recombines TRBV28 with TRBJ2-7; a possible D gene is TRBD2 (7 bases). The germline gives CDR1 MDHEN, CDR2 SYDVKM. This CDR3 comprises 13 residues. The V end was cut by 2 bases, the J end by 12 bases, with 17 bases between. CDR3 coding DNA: TGTGCCAGCAGTTTAGCGTTCGGGGGGCCGGGGTACTTC. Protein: CASSLAFGGPGYF.

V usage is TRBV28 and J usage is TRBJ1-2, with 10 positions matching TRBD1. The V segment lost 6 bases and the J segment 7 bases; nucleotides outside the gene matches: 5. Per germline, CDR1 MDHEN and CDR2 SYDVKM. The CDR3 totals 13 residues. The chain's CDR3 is CASRVTGGGGYTF. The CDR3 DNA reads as TGTGCCAGCAGGGTGACAGGGGGCGGTGGCTACACCTTC.

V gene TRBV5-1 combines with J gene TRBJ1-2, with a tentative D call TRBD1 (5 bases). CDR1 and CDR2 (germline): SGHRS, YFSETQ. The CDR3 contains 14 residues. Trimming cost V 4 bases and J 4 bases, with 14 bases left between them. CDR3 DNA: TGCGCCAGCAGCGGTCTCCAGGGTGGCTATGGCTACACCTTC. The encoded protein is CASSGLQGGYGYTF.

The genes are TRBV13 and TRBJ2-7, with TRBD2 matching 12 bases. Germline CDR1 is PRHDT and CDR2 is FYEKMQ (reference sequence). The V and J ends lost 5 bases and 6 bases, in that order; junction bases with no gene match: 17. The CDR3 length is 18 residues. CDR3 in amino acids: CASSPGGPRLAGEREQYF. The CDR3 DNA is TGTGCCAGCAGCCCAGGGGGGCCACGACTAGCGGGAGAGCGCGAGCAGTACTTC.

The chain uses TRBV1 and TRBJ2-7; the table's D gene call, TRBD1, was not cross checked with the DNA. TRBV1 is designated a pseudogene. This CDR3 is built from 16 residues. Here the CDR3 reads CTSSQDPDRVSYEQYF. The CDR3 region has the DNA TGCACCAGCAGCCAAGATCCTGACAGGGTCTCCTACGAGCAGTACTTC.

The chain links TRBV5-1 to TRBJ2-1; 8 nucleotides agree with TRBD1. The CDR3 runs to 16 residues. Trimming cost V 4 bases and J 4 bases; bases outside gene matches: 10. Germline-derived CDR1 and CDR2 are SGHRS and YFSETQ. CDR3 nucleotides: TGCGCCAGCAGCCCGGGACAGGAAGGCGCGTACAATGAGCAGTTCTTC. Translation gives CASSPGQEGAYNEQFF.

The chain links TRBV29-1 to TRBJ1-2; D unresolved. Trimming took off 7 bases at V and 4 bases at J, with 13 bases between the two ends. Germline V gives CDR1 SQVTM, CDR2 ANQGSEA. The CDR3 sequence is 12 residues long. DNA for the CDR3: TGCAGCGCCAAGACCGAGGGCTATGGCTACACCTTC. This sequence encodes CSAKTEGYGYTF.

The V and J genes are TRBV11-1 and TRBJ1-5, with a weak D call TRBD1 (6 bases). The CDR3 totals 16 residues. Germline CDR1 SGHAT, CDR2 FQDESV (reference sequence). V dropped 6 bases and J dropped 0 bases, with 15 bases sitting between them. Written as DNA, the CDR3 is TGTGCCAGCAGTTGGACAGCTCTTTATAGCAATCAGCCCCAGCATTTT. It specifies CASSWTALYSNQPQHF.

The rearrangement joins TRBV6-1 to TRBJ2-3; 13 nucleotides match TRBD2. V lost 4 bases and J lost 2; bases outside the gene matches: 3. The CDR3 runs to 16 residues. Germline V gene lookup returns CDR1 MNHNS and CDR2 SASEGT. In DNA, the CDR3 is TGTGCCAGCAGTGCCGGACTAGCGGGAGCCACAGATACGCAGTATTTT. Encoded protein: CASSAGLAGATDTQYF.

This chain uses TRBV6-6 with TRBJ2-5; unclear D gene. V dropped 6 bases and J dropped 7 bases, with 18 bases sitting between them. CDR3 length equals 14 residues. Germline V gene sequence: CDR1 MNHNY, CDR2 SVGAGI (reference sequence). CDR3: CASSPRNPGWTQYF. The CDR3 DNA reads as TGTGCCAGCAGCCCCCGGAATCCTGGATGGACCCAGTACTTC.

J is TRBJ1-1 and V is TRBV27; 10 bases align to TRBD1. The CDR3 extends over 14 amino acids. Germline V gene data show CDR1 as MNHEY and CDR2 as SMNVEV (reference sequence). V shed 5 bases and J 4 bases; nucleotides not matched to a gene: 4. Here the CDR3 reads CASSPGQGSTEAFF. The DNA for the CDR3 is TGTGCCAGCAGTCCGGGACAGGGGAGCACTGAAGCTTTCTTT.

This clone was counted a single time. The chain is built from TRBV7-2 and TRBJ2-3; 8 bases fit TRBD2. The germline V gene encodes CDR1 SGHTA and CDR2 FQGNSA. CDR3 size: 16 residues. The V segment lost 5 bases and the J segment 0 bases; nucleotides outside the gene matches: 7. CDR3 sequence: CASSPRTSSSTDTQYF. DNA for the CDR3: TGTGCCAGCAGCCCAAGGACTAGCAGTAGCACAGATACGCAGTATTTT.

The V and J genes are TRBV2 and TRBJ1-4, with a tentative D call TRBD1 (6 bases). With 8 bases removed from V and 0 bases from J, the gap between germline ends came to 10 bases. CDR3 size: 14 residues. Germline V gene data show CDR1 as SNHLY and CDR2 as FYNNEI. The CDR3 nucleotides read TGTGCCAGCCGAACAGGGACAACTAATGAAAAACTGTTTTTT. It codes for CASRTGTTNEKLFF.

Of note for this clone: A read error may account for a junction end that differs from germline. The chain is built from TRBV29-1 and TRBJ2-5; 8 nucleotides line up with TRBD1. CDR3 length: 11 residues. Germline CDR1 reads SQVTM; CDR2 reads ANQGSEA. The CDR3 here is CSVEDRGQRDF. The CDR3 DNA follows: TGCAGCGTTGAAGACAGGGGGCAGAGGGACTTC.

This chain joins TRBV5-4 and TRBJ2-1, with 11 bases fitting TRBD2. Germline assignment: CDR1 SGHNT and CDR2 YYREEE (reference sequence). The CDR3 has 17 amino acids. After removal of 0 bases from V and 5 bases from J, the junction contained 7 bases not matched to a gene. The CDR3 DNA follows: TGTGCCAGCAGCTTGGGTGGTAGCGGGAGGGCTAACAATGAGCAGTTCTTC. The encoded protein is CASSLGGSGRANNEQFF.

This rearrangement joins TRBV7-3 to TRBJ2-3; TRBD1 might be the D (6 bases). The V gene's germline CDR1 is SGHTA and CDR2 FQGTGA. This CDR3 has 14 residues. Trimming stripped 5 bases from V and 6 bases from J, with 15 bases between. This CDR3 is CASSQGQAVDTQYF. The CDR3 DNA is TGTGCCAGCAGCCAGGGGCAGGCAGTGGATACGCAGTATTTT.

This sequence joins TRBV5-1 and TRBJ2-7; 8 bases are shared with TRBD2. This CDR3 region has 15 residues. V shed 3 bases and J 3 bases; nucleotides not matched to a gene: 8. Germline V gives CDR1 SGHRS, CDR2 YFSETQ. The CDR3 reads CASSSVAGRGYEQYF. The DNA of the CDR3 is TGCGCCAGCAGCTCGGTAGCGGGACGCGGCTACGAGCAGTACTTC.

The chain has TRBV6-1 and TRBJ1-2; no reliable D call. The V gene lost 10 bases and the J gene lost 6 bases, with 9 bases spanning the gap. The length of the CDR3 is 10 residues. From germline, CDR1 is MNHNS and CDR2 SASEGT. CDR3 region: CATESDGYTF. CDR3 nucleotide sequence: TGTGCCACAGAGAGCGATGGCTACACCTTC.

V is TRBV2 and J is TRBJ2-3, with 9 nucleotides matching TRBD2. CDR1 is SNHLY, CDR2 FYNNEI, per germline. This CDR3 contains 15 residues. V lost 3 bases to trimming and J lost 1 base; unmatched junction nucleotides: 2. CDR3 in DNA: TGTGCCAGCAGTGAGCGGACTAGCGGCACAGATACGCAGTATTTT. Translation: CASSERTSGTDTQYF.

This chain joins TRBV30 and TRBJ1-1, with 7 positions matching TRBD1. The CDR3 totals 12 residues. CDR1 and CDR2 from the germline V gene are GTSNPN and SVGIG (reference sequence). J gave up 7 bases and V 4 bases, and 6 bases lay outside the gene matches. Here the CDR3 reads CAWKGGSSEAFF. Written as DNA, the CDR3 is TGTGCCTGGAAAGGGGGCAGTAGTGAAGCTTTCTTT.

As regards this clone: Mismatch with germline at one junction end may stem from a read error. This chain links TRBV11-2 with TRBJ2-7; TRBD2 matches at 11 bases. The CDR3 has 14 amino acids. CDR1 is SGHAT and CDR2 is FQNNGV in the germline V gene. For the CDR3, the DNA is TGTGCCAGCAGCTCGGGACTAGCGGATAGAAATCTGAACTTC. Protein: CASSSGLADRNLNF.

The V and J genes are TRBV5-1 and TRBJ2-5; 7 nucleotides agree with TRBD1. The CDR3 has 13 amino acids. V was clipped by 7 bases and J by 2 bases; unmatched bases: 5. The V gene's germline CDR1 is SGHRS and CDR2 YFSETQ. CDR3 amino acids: CASRTGPQETQYF. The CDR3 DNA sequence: TGCGCCAGCCGGACAGGACCACAAGAGACCCAGTACTTC.

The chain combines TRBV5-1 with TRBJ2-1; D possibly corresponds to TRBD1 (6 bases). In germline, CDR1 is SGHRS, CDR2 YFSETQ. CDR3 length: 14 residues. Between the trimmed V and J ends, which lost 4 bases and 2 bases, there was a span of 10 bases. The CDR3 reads CASSPGVPYNEQFF. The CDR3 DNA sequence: TGCGCCAGCAGCCCAGGGGTCCCCTACAATGAGCAGTTCTTC.

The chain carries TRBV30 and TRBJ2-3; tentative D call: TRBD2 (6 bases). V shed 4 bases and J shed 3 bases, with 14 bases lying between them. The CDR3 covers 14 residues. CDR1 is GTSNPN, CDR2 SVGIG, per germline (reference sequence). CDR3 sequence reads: CAWNAGLGTDTQYF. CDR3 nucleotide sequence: TGTGCCTGGAATGCGGGGTTAGGTACAGATACGCAGTATTTT.

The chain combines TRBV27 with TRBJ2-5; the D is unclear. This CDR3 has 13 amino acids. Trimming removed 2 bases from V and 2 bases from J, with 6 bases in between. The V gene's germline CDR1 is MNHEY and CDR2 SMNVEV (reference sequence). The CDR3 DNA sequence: TGTGCCAGCAGTTTAGGGCAGCAAGAGACCCAGTACTTC. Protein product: CASSLGQQETQYF.

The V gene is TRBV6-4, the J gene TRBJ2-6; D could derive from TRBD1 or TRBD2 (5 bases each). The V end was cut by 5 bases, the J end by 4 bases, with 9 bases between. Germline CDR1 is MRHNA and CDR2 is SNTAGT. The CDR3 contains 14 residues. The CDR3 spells CASSPGLGANVLTF. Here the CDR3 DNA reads TGTGCCAGCAGTCCGGGGCTAGGGGCCAACGTCCTGACTTTC.

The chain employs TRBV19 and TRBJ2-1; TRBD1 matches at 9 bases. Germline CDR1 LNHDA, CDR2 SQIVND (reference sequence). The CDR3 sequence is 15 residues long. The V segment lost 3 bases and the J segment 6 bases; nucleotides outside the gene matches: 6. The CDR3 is CASSIRGQGGNEQFF. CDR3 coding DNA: TGTGCCAGTAGTATCAGGGGACAGGGCGGCAATGAGCAGTTCTTC.

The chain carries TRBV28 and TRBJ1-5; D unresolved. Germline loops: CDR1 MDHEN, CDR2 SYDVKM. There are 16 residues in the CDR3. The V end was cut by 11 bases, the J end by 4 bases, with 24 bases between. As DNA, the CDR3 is TGTGCCGCAAGGCCGCTTCTCAAGGGCCGAAATCAGCCCCAGCATTTT. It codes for CAARPLLKGRNQPQHF.

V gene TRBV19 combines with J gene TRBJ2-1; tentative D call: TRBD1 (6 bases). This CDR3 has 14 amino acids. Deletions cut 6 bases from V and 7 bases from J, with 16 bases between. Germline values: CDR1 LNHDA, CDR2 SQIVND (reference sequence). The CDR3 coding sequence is TGTGCCAGTAGATTGACAGGCCCCGGGAATGAGCAGTTCTTC. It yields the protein CASRLTGPGNEQFF. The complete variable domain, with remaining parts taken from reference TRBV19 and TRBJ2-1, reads DGGITQSPKYLFRKEGQNVTLSCEQNLNHDAMYWYRQDPGQGLRLIYYSQIVNDFQKGDIAEGYSVSREKKESFPLTVTSAQKNPTAFYLCASRLTGPGNEQFFGPGTRLTVL.